The 27 T cell receptor beta chains reported below all come from one sample, sequenced in a study of post-analysis software for immune sequencing data (dated by TCRdb to between 2014 and 2017). General study outcomes and caveats: Patients showed significantly higher frequencies than controls for several TRBV segments, among them TRBV5-6, TRBV5-1 and TRBV20-1.

Their target antigens are unknown. The library was generated by PCR. Sequencing took place on an Illumina HiSeq 2500. Unique molecular identifiers were incorporated into TCR beta cDNA libraries to reduce PCR and sequencing biases. Starting from the raw public reads, TCRdb applied fastp trimming at Q25, assembled clones with MiXCR and retained in-frame beta chains. CDR3 protein sequences are deduplicated, and each keeps its most common genes and DNA. The sample table records hundreds of thousands of distinct CDR3 sequences; approximately 30% of these occur just once. The ten largest clones capture 0.55% to 0.65% of the sample. Sequenced sample: blood. The receptors originated from a girl between 10 and 17 years old with multiple sclerosis.

The chain employs TRBV28 and TRBJ2-5, with TRBD1 matching over 12 bases. Germline-derived CDR1 and CDR2 are MDHEN and SYDVKM. The junction had 12 bases not matched to a gene; V was cut back by 6 bases and J by 4 bases. The CDR3 sequence is 17 residues long. The CDR3 DNA follows: TGTGCCAGCAGGATCCGCGGGACAGGGGGCCGGGGAGAGACCCAGTACTTC. This encodes CASRIRGTGGRGETQYF.

Of note for this clonotype: A much larger clone sits a single nucleotide away, making a read error possible. The chain carries TRBV10-3 and TRBJ2-3; D is uncertain. V lost 6 bases and J lost 1, with 14 bases in between. In germline, CDR1 is ENHRY, CDR2 SYGVKD. The CDR3 contains 15 residues. The CDR3 loop reads CAISHGQSGTDTQYF. The CDR3 region has the DNA TGTGCCATCAGCCATGGGCAGTCCGGCACAGATACGCAGTATTTT.

As concerns this clonotype: At one of its ends the junction is not consistent with the germline gene, which may arise from a read error. The J gene is TRBJ2-1, the V gene TRBV20-1, with 12 bases fitting TRBD2. This CDR3 has 15 amino acids. The germline CDR1 and CDR2 sequences are DFQATT and SNEGSKA (reference sequence). CDR3 nucleotide sequence: TGCAGTACTAGGAAGGTGACTAGCGGGAGTTTGGAGCAGTTCTTC. Translating gives CSTRKVTSGSLEQFF.

This chain connects TRBV7-2 to TRBJ1-1, with no clear D. CDR1 SGHTA and CDR2 FQGNSA come from the germline V gene. There are 17 residues in the CDR3. Trimming took 5 bases from V and 4 from J, leaving 23 bases between them. The CDR3 protein is CASSIEAASKMGTEAFF. The CDR3 DNA is TGTGCCAGCAGCATCGAGGCGGCCAGCAAGATGGGCACTGAAGCTTTCTTT.

V and J are TRBV7-2 and TRBJ2-5; the match to TRBD1 covers 7 bases. Germline values: CDR1 SGHTA, CDR2 FQGNSA. V was pared by 1 base and J by 4 bases, with 3 bases of the junction left unmatched. The CDR3 consists of 14 residues. CDR3 sequence reads: CASSLETGVETQYF. CDR3 coding DNA: TGTGCCAGCAGCTTAGAAACAGGGGTAGAGACCCAGTACTTC.

This CDR3 is CASSQVWSHYEQYF. For the CDR3, the DNA is TGCGCCAGCAGCCAAGTTTGGTCCCACTACGAGCAGTACTTC. The rearrangement uses TRBV4-3 and TRBJ2-7; D unclear. Trimming pared 1 base from V and 3 bases from J, leaving 10 bases between. CDR1 is LGHNA and CDR2 is YSLEER in the germline V gene. This CDR3 is 14 amino acids long.

This sequence joins TRBV6-5 and TRBJ1-2; the match to TRBD1 covers 11 bases. The CDR3 totals 14 residues. The V gene end was trimmed by 5 bases and the J gene end by 7 bases; junction bases not matched to a gene: 6. Germline values: CDR1 MNHEY, CDR2 SVGAGI. The CDR3 DNA reads as TGTGCCAGCAGTCGGGACAGGGGGGCGGGTGGCTACACCTTC. Its protein product is CASSRDRGAGGYTF.

The rearrangement joins TRBV5-5 to TRBJ2-1; 8 bases are a match to TRBD2. The CDR3 is 14 amino acids. Germline V gene lookup returns CDR1 SGHKS and CDR2 YYEKEE (reference sequence). V shed 2 bases and J 8 bases; nucleotides not matched to a gene: 6. The CDR3 region has the DNA TGTGCCAGCAGCTTAGGCGGGAGGTGGGATGAGCAGTTCTTC. Residues: CASSLGGRWDEQFF.

This clonotype was detected only once. V usage is TRBV3-1 and J usage is TRBJ2-2; unclear D gene. From germline, CDR1 is LGHDT and CDR2 YNNKEL (reference sequence). The CDR3 covers 15 residues. V lost 1 base, J lost 5 bases, and 11 bases lay in between. For the CDR3, the DNA is TGTGCCAGCAGCCAAGCAAGGACGTATACCGGGGAGCTGTTTTTT. Its translation is CASSQARTYTGELFF.

This clonotype was counted between two and nine times. This chain joins TRBV15 and TRBJ1-5; no reliable D call. The germline CDR1 and CDR2 sequences are LNHNV and YYDKDF (reference sequence). V dropped 5 bases and J dropped 2 bases, with 19 bases sitting between them. The CDR3 has 17 residues. This CDR3 is CATSGGKVLPRNQPQHF. As DNA, the CDR3 is TGTGCCACCAGCGGTGGTAAGGTCCTTCCCCGCAATCAGCCCCAGCATTTT.

This clonotype was counted a few times. This rearrangement joins TRBV2 to TRBJ2-4; 12 nucleotides align to TRBD1. Germline CDR1 is SNHLY and CDR2 is FYNNEI. CDR3 length: 14 residues. The V segment lost 6 bases and the J segment 8 bases; nucleotides outside the gene matches: 5. The CDR3 loop reads CASRVGTGGDIQYF. The CDR3, as DNA: TGTGCCAGCAGGGTGGGGACAGGGGGCGACATTCAGTACTTC.

This clonotype was detected many times. The J gene is TRBJ2-5, the V gene TRBV7-9; TRBD2 matches at 7 bases. V shed 8 bases and J 5 bases; nucleotides not matched to a gene: 14. Germline V CDR1 and CDR2: SEHNR, FQNEAQ (reference sequence). CDR3 length equals 15 residues. This CDR3 is CASAGLGGPMETQYF. The CDR3 nucleotides are TGTGCCAGCGCCGGATTGGGAGGGCCTATGGAGACCCAGTACTTC.

V and J are TRBV28 and TRBJ2-7, with TRBD1 matching 7 bases. After removal of 6 bases from V and 2 bases from J, the junction contained 1 base not matched to a gene. The CDR3 covers 12 residues. Per the germline V gene, CDR1 is MDHEN and CDR2 is SYDVKM. CDR3 in amino acids: CASRGQTYEQYF. CDR3 sequence (DNA): TGTGCCAGCAGGGGACAGACCTACGAGCAGTACTTC.

This clonotype has just a few counts. The chain links TRBV7-2 to TRBJ1-2; D remains unclear. Trimming shortened V by 5 bases and J by 6 bases, and 10 bases separated the two germline ends. CDR1 SGHTA and CDR2 FQGNSA come from the germline V gene. The CDR3 totals 12 residues. For the CDR3, the DNA is TGTGCCAGCAGCCAAGGACGGAATGGCTACACCTTC. Residues: CASSQGRNGYTF.

The chain is built from TRBV5-1 and TRBJ2-5, with 14 bases identical to TRBD2. Germline CDR1 and CDR2: SGHRS and YFSETQ. The CDR3 is 17 residues long. V dropped 2 bases and J dropped 5; count of bases not matched to a gene: 8. CDR3 coding DNA: TGCGCCAGCAGCTTAGGACTAGCGGGGGGTCTAGAGGAGACCCAGTACTTC. Encoded protein: CASSLGLAGGLEETQYF.

This clonotype has at least ten counts. V gene TRBV5-1 combines with J gene TRBJ2-5; TRBD2 might be the D (6 bases). The ends were cut back, 1 base at V and 0 bases at J, with 10 bases in the middle. The length of the CDR3 is 15 residues. Germline V gene data show CDR1 as SGHRS and CDR2 as YFSETQ. Written as DNA, the CDR3 is TGCGCCAGCAGCTTGTATTCGGGAGACCAAGAGACCCAGTACTTC. This translates into CASSLYSGDQETQYF.

This clonotype was seen at least ten times. This sequence joins TRBV29-1 and TRBJ2-4; tentatively, D is TRBD1 (6 bases). V was shortened by 7 bases and J by 1 base, with 14 bases between the two germline ends. CDR1 is SQVTM, CDR2 ANQGSEA, per germline. This CDR3 spans 14 amino acids. In nucleotides, the CDR3 is TGCAGCGGGGTGGACAGAAGTGCCAAAAACATTCAGTACTTC. Its protein product is CSGVDRSAKNIQYF.

This clonotype appeared a few times. DNA of the CDR3: TGTGCCAGCAGCTCTACCGGGACCAGGTACTTC. As protein: CASSSTGTRYF. The chain recombines TRBV6-2 or TRBV6-3 with TRBJ2-5; perhaps D is TRBD1 or TRBD2 (5 bases each). The CDR3 covers 11 residues. The V and J ends lost 6 bases and 13 bases respectively, with 15 bases between them. Germline V gene data show CDR1 as MNHEY and CDR2 as SVGEGT.

The chain carries TRBV20-1 and TRBJ2-3, with TRBD2 matching 9 bases. CDR3 size: 14 residues. J lost 7 bases, V lost 6 bases, and 11 bases had no gene match. Germline V gene data show CDR1 as DFQATT and CDR2 as SNEGSKA (reference sequence). CDR3 protein: CSAPRGLAGNTQYF. The CDR3 DNA follows: TGCAGTGCCCCTAGGGGGCTAGCGGGAAATACGCAGTATTTT.

The table lists this clonotype with a few counts. This sequence joins TRBV7-6 and TRBJ2-1; 13 bases fit TRBD2. CDR3 length: 18 amino acids. Germline CDR1 and CDR2: SGHVS and FNYEAQ. J gave up 3 bases and V 3 bases, and 8 bases lay outside the gene matches. CDR3 in amino acids: CASSFVSGLAGVYNEQFF. In DNA form, the CDR3 reads TGTGCCAGCAGCTTCGTATCCGGACTAGCGGGAGTCTACAATGAGCAGTTCTTC.

The chain recombines TRBV29-1 with TRBJ1-1; D might be TRBD1 (5 bases). Germline V CDR1 and CDR2: SQVTM, ANQGSEA. V lost 7 bases, J lost 3 bases, and 15 bases lay in between. The CDR3 totals 13 residues. Here the CDR3 reads CSAATVGDTEAFF. CDR3 nucleotide sequence: TGCAGCGCAGCGACAGTCGGGGACACTGAAGCTTTCTTT.

This sequence joins TRBV5-4 and TRBJ2-2; 10 bases map to TRBD2. With 0 bases clipped from V and 1 base from J, the junction kept 0 bases outside the gene matches. The CDR3 consists of 16 residues. Germline V gene data show CDR1 as SGHNT and CDR2 as YYREEE (reference sequence). The CDR3 sequence: CASSLASGGNTGELFF. In DNA, the CDR3 is TGTGCCAGCAGCTTGGCTAGCGGGGGGAACACCGGGGAGCTGTTTTTT.

The chain uses TRBV5-1 and TRBJ2-5, with 10 bases lining up with TRBD1. Unmatched junction bases numbered 2, after V lost 3 bases and J lost 0 bases. The CDR3 covers 15 residues. Germline CDR1 reads SGHRS; CDR2 reads YFSETQ. CDR3 amino acids: CASSSGQGYQETQYF. The DNA for the CDR3 is TGCGCCAGCAGCTCGGGACAGGGGTACCAAGAGACCCAGTACTTC.

A few counts support this clonotype. This sequence joins TRBV7-9 and TRBJ1-5; 9 bases fit TRBD1. There are 16 residues in the CDR3. With V trimmed by 0 bases and J by 1 base, 1 base remained unmatched. CDR1 is SEHNR and CDR2 is FQNEAQ in the germline V gene (reference sequence). This CDR3 is CASSLAGTGSNQPQHF. The CDR3 DNA is TGTGCCAGCAGCTTAGCGGGGACAGGGAGCAATCAGCCCCAGCATTTT.

V is TRBV5-5 and J is TRBJ2-3; 10 nucleotides line up with TRBD2. From germline, CDR1 is SGHKS and CDR2 YYEKEE (reference sequence). The CDR3 covers 16 residues. Germline trimming cut 0 bases from V and 0 bases from J; bases unmatched to any gene: 1. The CDR3 loop is CASSLVLAGSTDTQYF. In DNA form, the CDR3 reads TGTGCCAGCAGCTTGGTACTAGCGGGAAGCACAGATACGCAGTATTTT.

The sample holds a few counts of this clonotype. The chain carries TRBV3-1 and TRBJ2-1; D gene uncertain. Trimming removed 4 bases from V and 1 base from J, with 11 bases in between. The CDR3 covers 15 residues. Looked up from germline, CDR1 is LGHDT and CDR2 is YNNKEL (reference sequence). DNA of the CDR3: TGTGCCAGCAGCCCCGGACCAACATCCTACAATGAGCAGTTCTTC. As protein: CASSPGPTSYNEQFF.

The rearrangement uses TRBV5-1 and TRBJ2-1, with a tentative D call TRBD1 (6 bases). This CDR3 is 14 amino acids long. Germline CDR1 reads SGHRS; CDR2 reads YFSETQ. Trimming shortened V by 7 bases and J by 5 bases, and 16 bases separated the two germline ends. As DNA, the CDR3 is TGCGCCAGCGAAAAAGGACAGACAAACAATGAGCAGTTCTTC. Its protein product is CASEKGQTNNEQFF.